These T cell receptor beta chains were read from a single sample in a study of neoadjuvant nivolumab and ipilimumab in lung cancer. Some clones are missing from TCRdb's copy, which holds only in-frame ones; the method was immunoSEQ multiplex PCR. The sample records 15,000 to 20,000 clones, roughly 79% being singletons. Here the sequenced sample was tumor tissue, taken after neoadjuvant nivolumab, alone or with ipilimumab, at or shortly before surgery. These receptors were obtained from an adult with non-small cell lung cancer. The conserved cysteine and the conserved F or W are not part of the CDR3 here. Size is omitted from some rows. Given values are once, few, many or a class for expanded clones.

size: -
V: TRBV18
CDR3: ASSSRGKDSPLH

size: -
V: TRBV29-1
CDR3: SVESGSYGYT

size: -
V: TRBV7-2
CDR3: ASSQGGVYYEQY

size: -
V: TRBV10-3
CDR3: AIRTLTYEQY

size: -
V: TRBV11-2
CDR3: ASSPPPGTKTYEQY

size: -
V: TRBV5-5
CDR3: ASSPWTDYEQY

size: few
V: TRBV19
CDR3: ASRRSPGNYEQY

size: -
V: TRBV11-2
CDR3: ASSLDVGGRDTQY

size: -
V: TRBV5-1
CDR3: ASSLRTNEQF

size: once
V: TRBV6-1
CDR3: ASSEPAGTPEAF

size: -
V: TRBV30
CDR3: AWSVRAGNQPQH

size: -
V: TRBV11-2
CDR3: ASSFRSTGELF

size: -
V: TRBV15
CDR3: ATSRQGRGDTQY

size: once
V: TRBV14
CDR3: ASSQGRGWFGNTIY

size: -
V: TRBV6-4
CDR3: ASSSGIGGYT

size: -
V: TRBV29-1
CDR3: SVGSAGSANEKLF

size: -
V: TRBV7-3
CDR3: ASSATGQDNSPLH

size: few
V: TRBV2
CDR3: ASSQVGADTQY

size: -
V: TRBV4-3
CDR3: ASSQEGLRQETQY

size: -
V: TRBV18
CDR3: ASSPLAGGSSGANVLT

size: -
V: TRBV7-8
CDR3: ASSLPRDRATDTQY

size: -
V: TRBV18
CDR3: ASSPGGTNYGYT

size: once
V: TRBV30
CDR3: AWRVRIGTGANSPLH

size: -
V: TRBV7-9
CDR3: ASSSSLGDEQF

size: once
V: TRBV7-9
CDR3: ASSSNDPGLGTDTQY

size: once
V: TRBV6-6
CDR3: ASSYGVGPIRETQY

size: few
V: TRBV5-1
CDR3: ASSIQGGGMNTEAF

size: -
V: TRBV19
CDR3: ASSISGGAGTEAF

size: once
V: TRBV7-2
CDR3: ACGDSYSYEQY

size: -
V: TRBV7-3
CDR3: ASSSRTGKNTEAF

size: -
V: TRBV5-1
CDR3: ASSFNPSGTGDYGYT

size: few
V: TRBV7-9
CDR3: ASSLVRAGGQGEQF